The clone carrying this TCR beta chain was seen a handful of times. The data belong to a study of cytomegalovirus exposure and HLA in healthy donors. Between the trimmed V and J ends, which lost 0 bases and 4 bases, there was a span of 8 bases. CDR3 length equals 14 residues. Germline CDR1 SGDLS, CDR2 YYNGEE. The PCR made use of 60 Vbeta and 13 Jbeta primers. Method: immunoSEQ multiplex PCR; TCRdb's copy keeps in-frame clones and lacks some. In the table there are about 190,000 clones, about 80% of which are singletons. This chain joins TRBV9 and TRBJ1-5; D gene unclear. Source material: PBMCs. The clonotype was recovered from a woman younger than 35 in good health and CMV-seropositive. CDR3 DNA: TGTGCCAGCAGCGTAGGCACAGCTAATCAGCCCCAGCATTTT. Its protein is CASSVGTANQPQHF.